The 15 T cell receptor beta chains given below trace back to one sample, sequenced in a study. The TRBV12-4/TRBJ1-2 clonotypes were amplified using barcode primers with ligated adaptors. TCRdb analysed the multiplex PCR reads with MiXCR anew, one entry per CDR3 protein. The data contain 300 or so distinct CDR3 sequences, around 15% of them singletons. Treg sorting used a CD4+CD25+CD127-/low gate. The sequencing sample was made of tumor-infiltrating Tregs sorted from the breast tumor. These receptors all come from a female donor with breast cancer.

V and J are TRBV12-3 or TRBV12-4 and TRBJ1-2, with no clear D. V was cut by 5 bases and J by 4 bases, with 14 bases left in between. The CDR3 is 14 residues long. The CDR3 DNA follows: TGTGCCAGCAGTCCTTTTCGGGGTAGCTATGGCTACACCTTC. It codes for CASSPFRGSYGYTF.

This clonotype is categorized as large (0.1 to 1%). The chain carries TRBV12-3 or TRBV12-4 and TRBJ1-2, with D unclear. The CDR3 totals 14 residues. Deletions cut 5 bases from V and 2 bases from J, with 12 bases between. CDR3 DNA: TGTGCCAGCAGTCCTACTACAAGGAACTATGGCTACACCTTC. Its translation is CASSPTTRNYGYTF.

This clonotype is categorized as large. V is TRBV12-3 or TRBV12-4 and J is TRBJ1-2; 7 bases map to TRBD1. The CDR3 is 16 residues long. Trimming at V came to 1 base and at J to 0 bases, leaving 5 bases not matched to a gene. The CDR3 DNA reads as TGTGCCAGCAGTTTAGACAGGGGATCTTCTAACTATGGCTACACCTTC. Translating it yields CASSLDRGSSNYGYTF.

This clonotype is labeled as large. The CDR3 sequence is CASSLNRQDRGYTF. In DNA, the CDR3 is TGTGCCAGCAGTTTAAACAGACAGGATCGTGGCTACACCTTC. The V gene is TRBV12-3 or TRBV12-4, the J gene TRBJ1-2, with D possibly matching TRBD1 (6 bases). The V and J ends lost 2 bases and 7 bases respectively, with 14 bases between them. This CDR3 region has 14 residues.

Judged by abundance, this clonotype is large. This sequence joins TRBV12-3 or TRBV12-4 and TRBJ1-2, with 9 bases fitting TRBD1. This CDR3 contains 16 residues. The trim removed 6 bases at V and 3 bases at J, leaving 11 bases unmatched. This CDR3 is CASSFPGTGLDYGYTF. DNA of the CDR3: TGTGCCAGCAGCTTTCCCGGGACAGGGCTGGACTATGGCTACACCTTC.

By share, this clonotype counts as large. The V and J genes are TRBV12-3 or TRBV12-4 and TRBJ1-2; 8 bases are shared with TRBD1. The CDR3 is 14 residues long. V gave up 6 bases and J gave up 6 bases; unmatched junction bases: 9. CDR3 residues: CASSYGTGLNGYTF. The CDR3 DNA is TGTGCCAGCAGCTACGGGACAGGATTAAATGGCTACACCTTC.

By share, this clonotype counts as hyperexpanded (1% or more). The chain employs TRBV12-3 or TRBV12-4 and TRBJ1-2, with 9 bases identical to TRBD1. The CDR3 spans 13 residues. The junction had 3 bases not matched to a gene; V was cut back by 6 bases and J by 4 bases. The CDR3 DNA is TGTGCCAGCAGCGTGGGACAGGGCTATGGCTACACCTTC. This codes for CASSVGQGYGYTF.

This clonotype is deemed large (0.1 to 1%). The chain joins TRBV12-3 or TRBV12-4 to TRBJ1-2, with a tentative D call TRBD1 (5 bases). V was pared by 8 bases and J by 7 bases, with 11 bases between. CDR3 size: 11 residues. The CDR3, as DNA: TGTGCCAGCTCGTCGAGGGGTGGCTACACCTTC. It translates to CASSSRGGYTF.

The table lists this clonotype with a few counts. The V gene is TRBV12-3 or TRBV12-4, the J gene TRBJ1-2; D not resolved. V shed 8 bases and J shed 8 bases, with 18 bases lying between them. The CDR3 spans 13 residues. The chain's CDR3 is CASLNGRGQGYTF. DNA of the CDR3: TGTGCCAGCCTGAATGGGAGAGGGCAAGGCTACACCTTC.

By sample share, this clonotype is large. This chain links TRBV12-3 or TRBV12-4 with TRBJ1-2; no reliable D call. V dropped 5 bases and J dropped 4 bases, with 11 bases sitting between them. CDR3 length: 13 amino acids. CDR3 nucleotides: TGTGCCAGCAGTCCAAGGGTCCTCTATGGCTACACCTTC. Encoded protein: CASSPRVLYGYTF.

This clonotype is large. The V gene is TRBV12-3 or TRBV12-4, the J gene TRBJ1-2; no clear D. The CDR3 is made up of 12 amino acids. The V gene lost 3 bases and the J gene lost 7 bases, with 9 bases spanning the gap. Here the CDR3 reads CASSFRRSGYTF. The DNA of the CDR3 is TGTGCCAGCAGTTTTAGACGCAGTGGCTACACCTTC.

In this sample, this clonotype is large. The CDR3 protein is CASSFSTPGYTF. DNA for the CDR3: TGTGCCAGCAGTTTCTCGACTCCTGGCTACACCTTC. J is TRBJ1-2 and V is TRBV12-3 or TRBV12-4; D not resolved. CDR3 length: 12 residues. Trimming cost V 3 bases and J 7 bases, with 9 bases left between them.

The rearrangement links TRBV12-3 or TRBV12-4 to TRBJ1-2; 8 positions agree with TRBD1. With 6 bases clipped from V and 5 bases from J, the junction kept 14 bases outside the gene matches. There are 16 residues in the CDR3. The CDR3 DNA is TGTGCCAGCAGCTTTCCCGGGACAGGACTGCATTATGGCTACACCTTC. Residues: CASSFPGTGLHYGYTF.

This clonotype is categorized as large. This chain connects TRBV12-3 or TRBV12-4 to TRBJ1-2, with TRBD1 as a possible D gene (6 bases). CDR3 length: 14 residues. Trimming pared 5 bases from V and 4 bases from J, leaving 14 bases between. The chain's CDR3 is CASSTGSGSYGYTF. CDR3 DNA sequence: TGTGCCAGCAGTACAGGGAGTGGTAGCTATGGCTACACCTTC.

The chain has TRBV12-3 or TRBV12-4 and TRBJ1-2; 7 bases align to TRBD1. V shed 3 bases, J shed 5 bases, and the junction held 6 bases outside the gene matches. This CDR3 region has 14 residues. CDR3 residues: CASSLRQGIYGYTF. CDR3 DNA: TGTGCCAGCAGTTTGAGACAGGGAATTTATGGCTACACCTTC.